This TCR beta chain appears in the sequencing data of a study of CD8 T cells in Susac syndrome. TEMRA cells underwent FACS enrichment and CD8+ and CD4+ T cells underwent negative isolation. Germline loops: CDR1 SGHTS, CDR2 YDEGEE. The CDR3 length is 14 residues. The V end lost 1 base, the J end lost 7 bases, and 14 bases lay between the germline ends. The authors reverse transcribed roughly 0.5 to 1 ug RNA with random hexamers. immunoSEQ multiplex PCR amplified TCR beta CDR3 across 54 Vbeta, 13 Jbeta. MiXCR, applied by TCRdb to the immunoSEQ multiplex PCR reads, yields one record per CDR3 protein. The profile covers approximately 160,000 distinct CDR3 sequences, with roughly 95% appearing a single time and more than 0.11% taken by the ten largest.

J is TRBJ1-2 and V is TRBV5-8; no firm D call. Material for sequencing was CD4+ T cells from PBMCs. The receptor was derived from a human donor in good health. The chain's CDR3 is CASSLSPAASGYTF. The CDR3 DNA reads TGTGCCAGCAGCTTGAGCCCAGCAGCTAGTGGCTACACCTTC.